This T cell receptor beta chain comes out of a study of shared clonotypes between healthy human individuals. Naive CD8 cells lacked CD45RO, underwent positive selection for CCR7 and left out terminally differentiated effector memory CD45RA+ cells. Assay: immunoSEQ multiplex PCR; the TCRdb copy retains only in-frame clones and omits some. The table includes around 2,000,000 clones, approximately 94% detected once. The sequenced material came from naive CD8+ T cells sorted from blood. This TCR came from a man aged 18 to 30 in good health.

The CDR3 DNA follows: TGTGCCAGCAGCCGGTCCCCCCAAGAGACCCAGTACTTC. Its protein product is CASSRSPQETQYF. The V gene is TRBV6-6, the J gene TRBJ2-5; no clear D. This CDR3 contains 13 residues. CDR1 and CDR2 from the germline V gene are MNHNY and SVGAGI (reference sequence). The V and J ends lost 6 bases and 1 base respectively, with 9 bases between them.